The next 19 T cell receptor beta chains were all read from a single sample in a study of breast tumors, draining lymph nodes, adjacent tissues (dated by TCRdb to between 2015 and 2016). Library generation was performed with multiplex PCR. The instrument was an Illumina HiSeq 2000. TCRdb itself trimmed the public reads at Q25 with fastp, ran MiXCR and retained productive beta chains. Identical CDR3 protein sequences are pooled into one entry, listed with their most common genes and DNA. The sample has fewer than 90,000 distinct CDR3 sequences on record, approximately 28% of them singletons. Clones ranked in the top ten supply over 8% of the sample. Lymph node samples were obtained from the axillary draining lymph nodes of breast cancer patients. The specimen sequenced was axillary lymph node tissue. These receptors were collected from a female donor with breast cancer. Some clones in this sample may be carry-over from other donors' samples.

This clonotype was seen at least ten times. V is TRBV5-6 and J is TRBJ1-3; D gene uncertain. In germline, CDR1 is SGHDT, CDR2 YYEEEE. CDR3 length: 12 residues. Trimming removed 3 bases at V and 2 bases at J, with 3 bases between. CDR3 bases: TGTGCCAGCAGCTACGCTGGAAACACCATATATTTT. Its protein product is CASSYAGNTIYF.

This clonotype was counted ten times or more. The chain couples TRBV2 to TRBJ2-2, with a possible D match to TRBD2 (6 bases). The CDR3 loop spans 14 amino acids. Trimming cost V 4 bases and J 7 bases, with 13 bases left between them. CDR1 SNHLY and CDR2 FYNNEI come from the germline V gene. CDR3 in amino acids: CASSATGGGGELFF. CDR3 nucleotides: TGTGCCAGCAGTGCCACCGGGGGAGGCGGGGAGCTGTTTTTT.

This clonotype came up many times. The CDR3, as DNA: TGTGCCAGCAGCCAAGATCGGGGTCGGGGGAGTGCAGATACGCAGTATTTT. It is translated as CASSQDRGRGSADTQYF. This rearrangement joins TRBV4-2 to TRBJ2-3; tentative D call: TRBD2 (6 bases). Germline values: CDR1 LGHNA, CDR2 YNFKEQ. The CDR3 spans 17 residues. Trimming stripped 0 bases from V and 4 bases from J, with 17 bases between.

This clonotype showed up many times. V gene TRBV25-1 combines with J gene TRBJ2-3; D is unresolved. The germline gives CDR1 MGHDK, CDR2 SYGVNS. The CDR3 runs 15 residues. Trimming took 3 bases from V and 2 from J, leaving 12 bases between them. CDR3 sequence: CASSDSRQHTDTQYF. The CDR3 DNA sequence: TGTGCCAGCAGTGATTCCAGGCAACACACAGATACGCAGTATTTT.

This clonotype came up many times. The CDR3 carries no conserved terminal phenylalanine or tryptophan, so it likely arises from a read error. The rearrangement uses TRBV12-3 or TRBV12-4 and TRBJ2-1, with D maybe TRBD1 (6 bases). Trimming took off 1 base at V and 7 bases at J, with 11 bases between the two ends. CDR3 length: 14 residues. Here the CDR3 reads CASSLGTVKNEQFL. The DNA for the CDR3 is TGTGCCAGCAGTTTAGGGACAGTGAAAAATGAGCAGTTCCTC.

The chain recombines TRBV27 with TRBJ1-1; a weak D match, TRBD1 (6 bases). The CDR3 sequence is 14 residues long. V was shortened by 0 bases and J by 4 bases, with 9 bases between the two germline ends. Germline-derived CDR1 and CDR2 are MNHEY and SMNVEV (reference sequence). In DNA, the CDR3 is TGTGCCAGCAGTTTATCAAGGGGGAGCACTGAAGCTTTCTTT. This gives the protein CASSLSRGSTEAFF.

This clonotype was seen more than once but under ten times. A single base separates this from a much larger clone, so it may be a read error. The chain is built from TRBV20-1 and TRBJ2-1; TRBD1 agrees at 7 bases. This CDR3 contains 13 residues. V lost 0 bases and J lost 13; bases outside the gene matches: 9. Per the germline V gene, CDR1 is DFQATT and CDR2 is SNEGSKA (reference sequence). The CDR3 region is CSARDPQGQAQFF. CDR3 coding DNA: TGCAGTGCTAGAGATCCGCAAGGACAGGCCCAGTTCTTC.

This clonotype was counted at least ten times. The CDR3 bases are TGCAGTGTGGGCGGGAGTGTGACCCAGTACTTC. As protein: CSVGGSVTQYF. The chain couples TRBV20-1 to TRBJ2-5, with 7 nucleotides matching TRBD2. V dropped 7 bases and J dropped 7; count of bases not matched to a gene: 6. The germline V gene has CDR1 DFQATT and CDR2 SNEGSKA (reference sequence). The CDR3 spans 11 residues.

This chain links TRBV12-3 or TRBV12-4 with TRBJ1-4, with 7 bases lining up with TRBD1. Unmatched junction bases numbered 4, after V lost 6 bases and J lost 12 bases. There are 11 residues in the CDR3. For the CDR3, the DNA is TGTGCCAGCAGGCCAGGGGGGGAACTGTTTTTT. It yields the protein CASRPGGELFF.

This chain connects TRBV6-2 or TRBV6-3 to TRBJ2-1, with 9 bases fitting TRBD1. Germline lookup yields CDR1 MNHEY and CDR2 SVGEGT. This CDR3 spans 18 amino acids. Losses at the gene ends were 4 bases for V and 8 bases for J; bases not matched to a gene: 18. The CDR3 coding sequence is TGTGCCAGCAGTTGGGACAGGGAATTCGGTGAAACGGTGTATGAGCAGTTCTTC. As protein: CASSWDREFGETVYEQFF.

This clonotype was seen at least ten times. V and J are TRBV15 and TRBJ1-3; D is unresolved. V was clipped by 3 bases and J by 2 bases, with 8 bases between them. Per germline, CDR1 LNHNV and CDR2 YYDKDF (reference sequence). This CDR3 comprises 14 residues. This CDR3 is CATSSSTPGNTIYF. The DNA of the CDR3 is TGTGCCACCAGCAGTTCGACCCCTGGAAACACCATATATTTT.

A note on this clonotype: Being one base from a much bigger clone, this may be a read error. V is TRBV19 and J is TRBJ2-3; D might be TRBD1 or TRBD2, each matching 6 bases. This CDR3 region has 16 residues. Germline assignment: CDR1 LNHDA and CDR2 SQIVND (reference sequence). The CDR3, as DNA: TGTGCCAGTAGTATATTTTATATCGGGGGCACAGATACGCGGTATTTT. Its protein is CASSIFYIGGTDTRYF.

On this clonotype: A junction boundary mismatches the germline segment, possibly from a read error. In nucleotides, the CDR3 is TGCAGTGCGAGGGGAACGGAGACCCAGTGCTTC. Amino acids: CSARGTETQCF. This chain connects TRBV20-1 to TRBJ2-5, with D tentatively TRBD1 or TRBD2 (5 bases each). CDR1 is DFQATT and CDR2 is SNEGSKA in the germline V gene (reference sequence). The length of the CDR3 is 11 residues.

On this clonotype itself: A read error may produce the germline difference seen at one junction end. The V and J genes are TRBV6-5 and TRBJ2-3; tentative D call: TRBD2 (6 bases). Germline-derived CDR1 and CDR2 are MNHEY and SVGAGI. This CDR3 comprises 15 residues. The CDR3 bases are TGTGCCAGCAGGGACCGGGGAGGAGAGACAGATGCGCAGTATTTT. Translation gives CASRDRGGETDAQYF.

This clonotype was observed many times. The chain recombines TRBV5-1 with TRBJ2-1; D unclear. Germline V CDR1 and CDR2: SGHRS, YFSETQ. The V gene lost 1 base and the J gene lost 1 base, with 12 bases spanning the gap. The CDR3 covers 16 residues. Here the CDR3 DNA reads TGCGCCAGCAGCTTGAAGGGCGACGGTTCCTACAATGAGCAGTTCTTC. This encodes CASSLKGDGSYNEQFF.

This clonotype came up many times. The rearrangement joins TRBV24-1 to TRBJ2-3; 8 bases are a match to TRBD2. V was pared by 5 bases and J by 1 base, with 4 bases of the junction left unmatched. The CDR3 runs to 15 residues. The germline V gene has CDR1 KGHDR and CDR2 SFDVKD. This CDR3 is CATSGTGGGTDTQYF. CDR3 sequence (DNA): TGTGCCACCAGTGGGACGGGAGGGGGCACAGATACGCAGTATTTT.

This clonotype was counted many times. V gene TRBV24-1 combines with J gene TRBJ2-1; a possible D gene is TRBD2 (6 bases). CDR1 is KGHDR and CDR2 is SFDVKD in the germline V gene. V was shortened by 4 bases and J by 5 bases, with 17 bases between the two germline ends. There are 16 residues in the CDR3. CDR3: CATSEGLVRGNNEQFF. The CDR3 coding sequence is TGTGCCACCAGTGAGGGTCTAGTGCGGGGCAACAATGAGCAGTTCTTC.

This clonotype was seen a single time. The chain combines TRBV19 with TRBJ2-1; 11 nucleotides match TRBD2. V gave up 3 bases and J gave up 4 bases; unmatched junction bases: 2. CDR3 length: 15 residues. Germline V gene data show CDR1 as LNHDA and CDR2 as SQIVND (reference sequence). CDR3 DNA sequence: TGTGCCAGTAGTATGACTAGCGGGATTTACAATGAGCAGTTCTTC. Encoded protein: CASSMTSGIYNEQFF.

This clonotype came up many times. The V call is TRBV7-9, the J call TRBJ2-1; 8 bases are shared with TRBD2. Germline CDR1 and CDR2: SEHNR and FQNEAQ (reference sequence). The CDR3 extends over 15 amino acids. With V trimmed by 1 base and J by 6 bases, 5 bases remained unmatched. CDR3: CASSLDGRAFNEQFF. DNA of the CDR3: TGTGCCAGCAGCTTAGACGGGAGGGCCTTCAATGAGCAGTTCTTC. Looking up the rest from reference TRBV7-9 and TRBJ2-1 gives the full variable domain: DTGVSQNPRHKITKRGQNVTFRCDPISEHNRLYWYRQTLGQGPEFLTYFQNEAQLEKSRLLSDRFSAERPKGSFSTLEIQRTEQGDSAMYLCASSLDGRAFNEQFFGPGTRLTVL.